The 2 T cell receptor beta chains reported below all come from one sample, sequenced in a study of early T cells in non-severe SARS-CoV-2 infection. A single record per CDR3 protein comes from TCRdb applying MiXCR to the 5' RACE reads. Among over 35,000 distinct CDR3 sequences, about a tenth were seen once, and the ten largest hold roughly 9.7%. The material sequenced was whole blood. Receptor source: an adult who was a healthcare worker with PCR-confirmed SARS-CoV-2 infection or an uninfected control (not recorded which).

This chain uses TRBV4-1 with TRBJ1-2; D perhaps matches TRBD1 (5 bases). Germline V gene sequence: CDR1 MGHRA, CDR2 YSYEKL. The CDR3 is 12 amino acids. Deletions cut 0 bases from V and 14 bases from J, with 13 bases between. The CDR3 region is CASSQDHRGVTF. For the CDR3, the DNA is TGCGCCAGCAGCCAAGATCACCGAGGGGTGACCTTC.

A few counts support this clonotype. The V gene is TRBV12-3 or TRBV12-4, the J gene TRBJ2-7; 7 positions agree with TRBD1. The CDR3 is 14 amino acids. J was trimmed by 4 bases and V by 5 bases; bases with no gene match: 8. The CDR3 DNA reads TGTGCCAGCAGTCCCAAGACAGGGCCGTACGAGCAGTACTTC. It yields the protein CASSPKTGPYEQYF.